This TCR beta chain is drawn from a study of shared clonotypes between healthy human individuals (dated by TCRdb to about 2020). Broadly, across the study: The cohort included a few men and two women between 18 and 49 years of age. For each donor, CD4 naive and CD4 memory were each given three plates, CD8 naive was given two plates, and CD8 memory was given one plate. To estimate repertoire size and how much clonotype sharing occurs between individuals, the study deeply sequenced the blood TCR repertoires of 4 to 6 healthy adults. To increase sequencing depth and limit assay-specific biases, different laboratories used diverse techniques to prepare libraries and sequence TCR repertoires. Per donor, leukapheresis produced somewhere between about 0.85 and 9.5 billion PBMCs.

Sequences SGHVS (CDR1) and FQNEAQ (CDR2) are obtained from the germline V gene. Ends trimmed: V by 5 bases, J by 1 base; bases unmatched to a gene: 8. The CDR3 runs 16 amino acids, cysteine and phenylalanine included. The read is trimmed to its CDR3 DNA, 48 bases read in frame from base 1. Donors were healthy HIV-negative adults with no recently reported acute infections or vaccinations. Every donor was a Caucasian adult living in Nashville, Tennessee, USA. Magnetic negative selection was used to enrich CD4+ T cells, after which naive cells were positively selected on CD45RA and the negative fraction became the memory subset. After blood collection by leukapheresis, PBMCs were isolated using Ficoll-Histopaque density gradient centrifugation and then cryopreserved in the vapor phase of liquid nitrogen. Analytical flow cytometry was used to check the purity and quantity of every magnetically sorted T cell population. Genomic DNA was isolated from each sorted fraction and quantified by UV absorbance on a Nanodrop 2000c.

As for this clone: This receptor's antigen is unknown. No clone much larger than this one lies a single base away; base qualities are absent.

What the study reported, not specific to this receptor: Higher generation probabilities were observed for clonotypes shared by all four sorted-subset donors than for non-shared clonotypes. Larger estimated clonotype richness was generally found for naive subsets than for memory subsets. The genetic and exposure-history diversity represented was limited by the small number of donors. Based on pairwise subsampling, the degree of clonotype sharing among donors was expected to be affected by sequencing depth. Approximately 5% of naive CD4, 3.5% of naive CD8, around 2.3% of memory CD4, and approximately 0.39% of memory CD8 clonotypes were shared across four donors. Sampling was restricted to blood, and TCR repertoires in tissues likely differ from the TCR repertoires found in blood. Even with the large sequencing depth, rarefaction of the sorted-subset datasets indicated that sequencing was incomplete.

TCR CDR3 regions were amplified from genomic DNA by multiplex PCR using the deep immunoSEQ assay. Extracted genomic DNA from each cell subset was spread evenly across all wells of several immunoSEQ 96-well plates, with each plate serving as a replicate. Each replicate PCR for sorted subsets received roughly 0.2 ug genomic DNA, equal to 28,000 or so T cell genomes. Purified libraries were measured with a Qubit 3.0 fluorometer, size-checked on a Bioanalyzer 2100, and measured again with the KAPA Library Quantification kit. Each immunoSEQ 96-well plate was sequenced on its own single-read 150-cycle Illumina NextSeq 550 flow cell. Per the authors' processing: The immunoSEQ output contained only junctional sequences without quality scores, so filtering could not match that applied to full-length reads. To assign V/J genes and CDR3, sequences were annotated against IMGT germline references using PyIR, a Python wrapper for IgBLAST v1.9. Reads with weak V/J assignments (E-value above 1e-6), missing CDR3, stop codons, out-of-frame junctions, or ambiguous translated residues were removed. V3J clonotypes were defined as sequences sharing the same inferred V gene, J gene, and CDR3 amino acid sequence. To compute the percentage overlap between repertoires, the number of shared unique clonotypes was divided by the size of the smaller repertoire. Three approaches were used to assess repertoire richness: RTK rarefaction, the Chao1 estimator, and Recon v2.1 estimates of unobserved clonotypes. OLGA was used to compute generation probabilities for all TCRbeta clonotypes that the gDNA method yielded from a few donors. Held by TCRdb, this immuneACCESS table contains in-frame sequences only and omits some clones. Under half of the omission traces to an unresolved V gene where checked; the cause of the rest is unknown. V and J calls plus clone size are reproduced from that table; the DNA served to infer D and trimming. The sample profile shows 2,100,000 or so clones; nearly 97% of them were found once. The ten biggest clones cover over 0.1% of the sample.

The sequence is built from TRBV7-8 and TRBJ1-3; 7 central nucleotides agree with TRBD1. The material sequenced was naive CD4+ T cells sorted from blood. Sample cell subset or site, as interpreted from the label and publication: CD45RA+ positively selected. The source of this sequence is a man aged 18 to 35 in good health. The sequenced DNA is TGTGCCAGCAGCCAACTGAGGGGGCAGTCTGGAAACACCATATATTTT. The encoded protein is CASSQLRGQSGNTIYF.